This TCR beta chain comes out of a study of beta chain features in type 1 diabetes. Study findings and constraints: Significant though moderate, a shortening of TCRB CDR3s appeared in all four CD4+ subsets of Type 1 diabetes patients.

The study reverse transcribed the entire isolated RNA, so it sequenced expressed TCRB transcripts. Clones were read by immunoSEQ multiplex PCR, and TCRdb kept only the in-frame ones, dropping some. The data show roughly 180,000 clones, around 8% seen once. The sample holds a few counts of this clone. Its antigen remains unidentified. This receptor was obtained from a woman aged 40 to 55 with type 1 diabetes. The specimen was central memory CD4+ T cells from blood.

The CDR3 loop reads CASSPSTGSGNQPQHF. The DNA for the CDR3 is TGTGCCAGCAGCCCTAGCACAGGGTCTGGCAATCAGCCCCAGCATTTT. This chain uses TRBV5-6 with TRBJ1-5; D is perhaps TRBD1 (6 bases). The CDR3 is made up of 16 amino acids. Germline V gene sequence: CDR1 SGHDT, CDR2 YYEEEE. V dropped 4 bases and J dropped 2 bases, with 16 bases sitting between them.